In its sample, the clone carrying this T cell receptor (beta chain) was seen once. Its antigen is currently unknown. This entry comes from a study of T cell repertoires in cytomegalovirus infection. Background on the study: CMV infection and matching HLA type were both indicated by public TCR beta signatures. Regarding the study as a whole: Individuals carrying CMV plus the relevant HLA were identified by cumulative frequency of public TCR beta families.

TCRdb used MiXCR to reprocess the reads, holding one entry per CDR3 protein. The sample has around 240,000 distinct CDR3 sequences, approximately 24% seen once; the top ten hold about 20%. There are 14 residues in the CDR3. Germline V lookup: CDR1 SGHDN, CDR2 FVKESK. Trimming pared 3 bases from V and 0 bases from J, leaving 6 bases between. This chain connects TRBV14 to TRBJ2-1; D unresolved. Source material: CD8+ T cells from PBMCs. The origin of this receptor is a human donor in good health (CMV status not recorded). Some clones in this sample may be carry-over from other donors' samples. This chain's CDR3 is CASSQLSSYNEQFF. Here the CDR3 DNA reads TGTGCCAGCAGCCAGTTAAGCTCCTACAATGAGCAGTTCTTC. The full variable domain, its missing parts supplied by reference TRBV14 and TRBJ2-1, is EAGVTQFPSHSVIEKGQTVTLRCDPISGHDNLYWYRRVMGKEIKFLLHFVKESKQDESGMPNNRFLAERTGGTYSTLKVQPAELEDSGVYFCASSQLSSYNEQFFGPGTRLTVL.